What follows is one TCR beta chain and its context. Its antigen is as yet unknown. Isolation of the CD4+ and CD8+ populations was accomplished via positive magnetic bead selection, with purity assessed by flow cytometry. These data belong to a study of somatic mutations in cytotoxic T cells in rheumatoid arthritis. Trimming removed 0 bases from V and 0 bases from J, with 6 bases in between. Germline CDR1 reads SGHVS; CDR2 reads FNYEAQ. The CDR3 has 14 amino acids. The protocol was immunoSEQ multiplex PCR, while the TCRdb copy is restricted to in-frame clones and leaves out a portion. The sample lists around 20,000 clones, less than 85% occurring once. Study results and limitations: Unlike healthy controls, rheumatoid arthritis patients had CD8+ clonality that increased with age. Each of about an eighth of the roughly 60 patients had a largest CD8+ clone that made up more than 20% of CD8+ cells.

This receptor was taken from a woman aged 60-70 years in good health. The sequencing sample was made of CD8+ T cells sorted from blood. The gene calls are TRBV7-6 and TRBJ2-7; D may be TRBD2 (6 bases). The CDR3 DNA follows: TGTGCCAGCAGCTTAGCCGGGGGCTCCTACGAGCAGTACTTC. This sequence encodes CASSLAGGSYEQYF.